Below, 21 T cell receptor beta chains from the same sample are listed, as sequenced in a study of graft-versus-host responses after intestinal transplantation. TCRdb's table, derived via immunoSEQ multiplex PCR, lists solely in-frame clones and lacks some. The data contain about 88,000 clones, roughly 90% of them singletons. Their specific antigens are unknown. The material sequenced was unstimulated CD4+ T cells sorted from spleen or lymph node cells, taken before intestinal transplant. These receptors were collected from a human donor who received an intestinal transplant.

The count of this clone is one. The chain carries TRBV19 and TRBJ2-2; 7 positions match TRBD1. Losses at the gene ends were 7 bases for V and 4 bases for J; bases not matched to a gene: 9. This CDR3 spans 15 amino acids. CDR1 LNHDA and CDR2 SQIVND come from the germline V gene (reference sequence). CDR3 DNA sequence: TGTGCCAGTACCCCGACAGGGTTGGTCACCGGGGAGCTGTTTTTT. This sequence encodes CASTPTGLVTGELFF.

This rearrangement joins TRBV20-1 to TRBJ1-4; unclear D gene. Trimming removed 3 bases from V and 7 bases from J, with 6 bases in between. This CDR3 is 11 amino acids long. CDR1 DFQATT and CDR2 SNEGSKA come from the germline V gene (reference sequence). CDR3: CSASFGEKLFF. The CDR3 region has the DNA TGCAGTGCTAGTTTCGGTGAAAAACTGTTTTTT.

The CDR3 sequence is CASSLAVNRVDIQYF. The CDR3 coding sequence is TGCGCCAGCAGCTTGGCCGTTAACAGGGTGGACATTCAGTACTTC. The chain recombines TRBV5-1 with TRBJ2-4, with a weak D call TRBD1 (6 bases). Per germline, CDR1 SGHRS and CDR2 YFSETQ. Trimming stripped 0 bases from V and 8 bases from J, with 15 bases between. This CDR3 spans 15 amino acids.

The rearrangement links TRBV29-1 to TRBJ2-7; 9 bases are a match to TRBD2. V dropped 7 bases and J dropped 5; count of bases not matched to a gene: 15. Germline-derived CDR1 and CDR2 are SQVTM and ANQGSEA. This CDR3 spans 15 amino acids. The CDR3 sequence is CSAKGLAGTVNEQYF. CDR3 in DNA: TGCAGCGCCAAGGGGCTAGCGGGGACGGTTAACGAGCAGTACTTC.

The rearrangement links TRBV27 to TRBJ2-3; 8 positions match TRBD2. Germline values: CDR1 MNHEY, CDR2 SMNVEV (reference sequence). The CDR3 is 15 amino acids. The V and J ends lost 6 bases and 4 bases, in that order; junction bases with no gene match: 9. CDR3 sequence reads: CASSPPRGLADTQYF. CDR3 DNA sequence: TGTGCCAGCAGCCCGCCCCGGGGACTAGCAGATACGCAGTATTTT.

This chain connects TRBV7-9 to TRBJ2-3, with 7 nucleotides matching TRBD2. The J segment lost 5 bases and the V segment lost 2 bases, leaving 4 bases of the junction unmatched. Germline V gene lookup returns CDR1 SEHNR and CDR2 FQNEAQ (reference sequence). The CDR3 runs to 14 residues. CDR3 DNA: TGTGCCAGCAGCTTATGGGAGGGTGGAGATACGCAGTATTTT. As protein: CASSLWEGGDTQYF.

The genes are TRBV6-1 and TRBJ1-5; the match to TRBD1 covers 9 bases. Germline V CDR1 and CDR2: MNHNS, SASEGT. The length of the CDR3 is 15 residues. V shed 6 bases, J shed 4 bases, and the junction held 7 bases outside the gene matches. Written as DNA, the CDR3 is TGTGCCAGCAGGGAACAGGGGGCTCTTAATCAGCCCCAGCATTTT. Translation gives CASREQGALNQPQHF.

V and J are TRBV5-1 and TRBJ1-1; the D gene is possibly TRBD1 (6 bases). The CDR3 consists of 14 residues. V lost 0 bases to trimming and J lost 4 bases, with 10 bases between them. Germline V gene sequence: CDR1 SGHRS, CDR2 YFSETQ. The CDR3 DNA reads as TGCGCCAGCAGCTTGGTGGGGGCTAGCACTGAAGCTTTCTTT. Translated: CASSLVGASTEAFF.

CDR3 amino acids: CASSLASSGGSYNEQFF. CDR3 in DNA: TGTGCCAGCAGCTTAGCGAGTAGCGGGGGCTCCTACAATGAGCAGTTCTTC. The chain uses TRBV7-9 and TRBJ2-1; TRBD2 agrees at 9 bases. In germline, CDR1 is SEHNR, CDR2 FQNEAQ (reference sequence). Losses at the gene ends were 0 bases for V and 0 bases for J; bases not matched to a gene: 3. The CDR3 extends over 17 amino acids.

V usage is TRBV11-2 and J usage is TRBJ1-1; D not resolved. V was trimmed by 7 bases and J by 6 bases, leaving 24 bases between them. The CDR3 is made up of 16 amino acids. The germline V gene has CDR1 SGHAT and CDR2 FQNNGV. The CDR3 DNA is TGTGCCAGCACCCTCACCCCCGGGGTCAGGACCGCTGAAGCTTTCTTT. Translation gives CASTLTPGVRTAEAFF. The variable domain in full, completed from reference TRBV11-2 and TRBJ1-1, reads EAGVAQSPRYKIIEKRQSVAFWCNPISGHATLYWYQQILGQGPKLLIQFQNNGVVDDSQLPKDRFSAERLKGVDSTLKIQPAKLEDSAVYLCASTLTPGVRTAEAFFGQGTRLTVV.

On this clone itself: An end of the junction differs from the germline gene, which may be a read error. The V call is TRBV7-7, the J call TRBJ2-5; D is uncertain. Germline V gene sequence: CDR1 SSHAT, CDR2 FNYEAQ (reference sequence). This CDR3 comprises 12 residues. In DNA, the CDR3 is TGTGCTAGCAGCTTTTTCGGAGAGACCCAGTACTTC. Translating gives CASSFFGETQYF.

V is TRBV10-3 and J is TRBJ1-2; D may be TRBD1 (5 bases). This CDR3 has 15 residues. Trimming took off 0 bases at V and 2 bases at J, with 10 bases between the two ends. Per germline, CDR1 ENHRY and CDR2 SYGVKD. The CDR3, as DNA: TGTGCCATCAGTGAGTCAGGCAGGGCGAACTATGGCTACACCTTC. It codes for CAISESGRANYGYTF.

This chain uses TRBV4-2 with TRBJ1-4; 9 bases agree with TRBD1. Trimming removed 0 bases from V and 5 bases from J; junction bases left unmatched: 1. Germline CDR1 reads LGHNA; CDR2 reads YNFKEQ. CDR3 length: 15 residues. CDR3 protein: CASSQDGTGNEKLFF. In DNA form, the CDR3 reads TGTGCCAGCAGCCAAGACGGGACAGGGAATGAAAAACTGTTTTTT.

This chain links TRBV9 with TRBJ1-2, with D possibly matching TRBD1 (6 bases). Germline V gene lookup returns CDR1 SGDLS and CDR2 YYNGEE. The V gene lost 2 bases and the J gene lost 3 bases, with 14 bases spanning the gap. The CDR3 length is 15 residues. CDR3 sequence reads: CASSVAGGPHYGYTF. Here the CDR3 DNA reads TGTGCCAGCAGCGTTGCGGGGGGCCCACACTATGGCTACACCTTC.

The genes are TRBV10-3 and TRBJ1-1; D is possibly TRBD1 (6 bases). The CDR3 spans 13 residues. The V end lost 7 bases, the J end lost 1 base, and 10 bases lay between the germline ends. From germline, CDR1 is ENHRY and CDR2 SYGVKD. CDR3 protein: CAITGQPNTEAFF. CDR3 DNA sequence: TGTGCCATCACTGGACAGCCGAACACTGAAGCTTTCTTT.

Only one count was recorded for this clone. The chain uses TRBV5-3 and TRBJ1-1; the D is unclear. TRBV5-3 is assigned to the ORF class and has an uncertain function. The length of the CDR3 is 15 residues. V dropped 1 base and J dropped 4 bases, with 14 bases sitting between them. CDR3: CARSLCRRESTEAFF. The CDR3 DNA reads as TGTGCCAGAAGCTTGTGTAGGAGGGAAAGCACTGAAGCTTTCTTT.

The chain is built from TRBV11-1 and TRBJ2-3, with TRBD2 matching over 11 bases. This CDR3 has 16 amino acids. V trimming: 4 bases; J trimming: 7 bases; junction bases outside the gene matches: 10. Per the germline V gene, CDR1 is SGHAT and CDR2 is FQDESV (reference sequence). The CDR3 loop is CASSSLAGGPLHTQYF. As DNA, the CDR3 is TGTGCCAGCAGCTCCTTAGCGGGGGGGCCCCTTCATACGCAGTATTTT.

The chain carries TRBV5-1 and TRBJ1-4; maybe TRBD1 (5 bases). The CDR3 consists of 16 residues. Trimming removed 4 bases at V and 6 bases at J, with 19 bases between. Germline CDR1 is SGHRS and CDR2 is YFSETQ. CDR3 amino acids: CASSPPKGTGDEKLFF. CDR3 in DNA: TGCGCCAGCAGCCCCCCGAAGGGGACTGGGGATGAAAAACTGTTTTTT.

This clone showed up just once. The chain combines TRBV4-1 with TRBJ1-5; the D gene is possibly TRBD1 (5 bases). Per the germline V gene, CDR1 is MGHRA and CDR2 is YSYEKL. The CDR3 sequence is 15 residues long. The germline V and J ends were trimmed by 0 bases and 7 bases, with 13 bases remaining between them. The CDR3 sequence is CASSQEGRGGQPQHF. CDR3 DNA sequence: TGCGCCAGCAGCCAAGAGGGGAGGGGTGGACAGCCCCAGCATTTT.

CDR3 protein: CASSQSGQGLFNEQFF. The CDR3 bases are TGCGCCAGCAGTCAATCGGGACAGGGGTTATTCAATGAGCAGTTCTTC. The V and J genes are TRBV23-1 and TRBJ2-1, with TRBD1 matching over 10 bases. TRBV23-1 is noted as an ORF with a role that remains uncertain. V lost 0 bases to trimming and J lost 6 bases; unmatched junction nucleotides: 5. The CDR3 contains 16 residues.

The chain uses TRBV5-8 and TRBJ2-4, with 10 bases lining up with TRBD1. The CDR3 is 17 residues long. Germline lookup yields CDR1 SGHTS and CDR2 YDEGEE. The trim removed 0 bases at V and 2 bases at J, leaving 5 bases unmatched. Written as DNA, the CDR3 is TGTGCCAGCAGCTTGGCCGACAGGGGGCTAACCAAAAACATTCAGTACTTC. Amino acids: CASSLADRGLTKNIQYF.